This TCR beta chain came from a study of blood T cell repertoires in COVID-19. Unmatched junction bases numbered 5, after V lost 0 bases and J lost 11 bases. There are 13 residues in the CDR3. Germline V gene lookup returns CDR1 SGHAT and CDR2 FQNNGV. The data were produced by immunoSEQ multiplex PCR, yet TCRdb's version contains in-frame clones alone and is incomplete. Of more than 200,000 clones listed, roughly 80% are singletons. The receptor comes from an elderly woman with acute or convalescent COVID-19. Sequenced: peripheral blood. The rearrangement joins TRBV11-2 to TRBJ1-1, with 8 nucleotides matching TRBD1. The CDR3 DNA sequence: TGTGCCAGCAGCTTAGACCGGACAGGGAAGGCTTTCTTT. Translating gives CASSLDRTGKAFF.